The rows below give T cell receptor beta chains drawn from one sample of a study of tumor and adjacent non-tumor tissue in lung cancer. TCRdb reprocessed the multiplex PCR reads via MiXCR and lists one record per CDR3 protein. The sample has around 120,000 distinct CDR3 sequences, 66% seen once. The sample taken for sequencing was lung tumor tissue. The source is a man under 40 with non-small cell lung cancer. Both conserved end residues are trimmed from each CDR3. A row's size may be missing; if present it is once, few, many or a size class.

v_gene | abundance | len | CDR3aa
TRBV10-3 | . | 12 | AIKPQSTIDTQY
TRBV6-2/TRBV6-3 | . | 11 | ANSYESNTEAF
TRBV4-3 | many | 12 | ASSQDSTNEKLF
TRBV19 | few | 11 | ASRMGSSYEQY
TRBV29-1 | . | 14 | SVEYAGSGSGDTIY
TRBV20-1 | many | 12 | SARGASRGNTIY
TRBV29-1 | many | 12 | SVELPDLQETQY
TRBV20-1 | . | 13 | SAFAPTGSTCEQY
TRBV20-1 | many | 10 | SARGGDTEAF
TRBV6-4 | . | 12 | ASSDSWRTDTQY
TRBV29-1 | . | 10 | SAGGMVYGYT
TRBV20-1 | . | 13 | STRLVGTRDSPLH
TRBV19 | . | 11 | ASSTHLGETQY
TRBV12-3/TRBV12-4 | . | 11 | ASSPWLYIEAF
TRBV29-1 | many | 13 | SVDDHRTANYGYT
TRBV11-1 | . | 12 | ASSLETGDIEAF
TRBV20-1 | many | 14 | SARVQGGSKHNEQF
TRBV4-1 | . | 16 | ASSQVFGLASPRNTRY
TRBV29-1 | . | 11 | SILGPGGNEQF
TRBV4-2 | . | 16 | ASSQHPHSEGTYNDQF
TRBV29-1 | many | 15 | SVTRSGTGIVTDTQY
TRBV7-3 | . | 14 | ASRPAGGPNTGELF
TRBV12-3/TRBV12-4 | few | 13 | ASSLDSGGDQPQH
TRBV5-1 | . | 15 | ASNLAWAPRGTDTQY
TRBV6-1 | . | 13 | AGSPRGQFSYEQY
TRBV29-1 | . | 12 | SAEDGSTNEKLF
TRBV6-1 | . | 11 | ASSERRGYEQY
TRBV5-6 | few | 13 | ASSLPSGNRYEQY
TRBV29-1 | few | 13 | SVEASRRKTGELF
TRBV20-1 | medium-sized | 12 | SARNGPRATEAF
TRBV6-5 | many | 13 | ASSSSGTSFDEQY
TRBV12-3/TRBV12-4 | few | 12 | ASSLRGASYEQY
TRBV20-1 | many | 8 | STGDMTQY
TRBV12-3/TRBV12-4 | . | 9 | ASSLGQPRH
TRBV6-1 | . | 13 | ASTQLAGGMETQY
TRBV7-9 | . | 12 | ASSLARGSYEQY
TRBV12-3/TRBV12-4 | . | 15 | ASSLKLWRFSYNEQF
TRBV29-1 | . | 12 | SVTTIGSFYEQY
TRBV30 | . | 10 | AWGLSTDTQY
TRBV20-1 | . | 12 | IARGAGDHNEQF
TRBV6-2/TRBV6-3 | many | 11 | ASYRSAGDGYT
TRBV29-1 | . | 8 | SVVQYTQY
TRBV6-2/TRBV6-3 | . | 12 | ASTLRQTKGEQN
TRBV5-6 | few | 14 | ASSLLKGAGTDTQY
TRBV7-8 | . | 11 | ASSLDRPYEQY
TRBV20-1 | many | 11 | SARGTNNSPLH
TRBV6-6 | . | 11 | ASSYQGQHEQY
TRBV5-6 | . | 11 | TSSLPILDEQY
TRBV4-2 | . | 13 | ARSRGMDRGNGYT
TRBV7-2 | few | 14 | ASSLSRAGLTRPQY
TRBV9 | . | 13 | ASSVVGTGNSPLH
TRBV6-5 | many | 14 | ASSYSGGRGNTEAF
TRBV29-1 | once | 10 | SVEHNSYGYT